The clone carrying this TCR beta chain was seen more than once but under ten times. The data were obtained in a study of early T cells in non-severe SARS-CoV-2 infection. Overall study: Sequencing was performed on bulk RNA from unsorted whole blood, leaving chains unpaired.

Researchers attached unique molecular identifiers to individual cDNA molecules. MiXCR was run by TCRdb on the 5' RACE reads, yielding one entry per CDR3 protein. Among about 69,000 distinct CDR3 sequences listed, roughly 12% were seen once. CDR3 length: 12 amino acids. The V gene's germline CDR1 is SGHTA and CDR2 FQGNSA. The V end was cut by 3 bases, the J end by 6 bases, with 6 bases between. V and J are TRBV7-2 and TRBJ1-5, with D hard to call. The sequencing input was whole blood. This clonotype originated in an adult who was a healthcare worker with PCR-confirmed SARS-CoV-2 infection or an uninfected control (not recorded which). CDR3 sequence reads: CASSLSSQPQHF. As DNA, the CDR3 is TGTGCCAGCAGCTTGTCGAGTCAGCCCCAGCATTTT.